This TCR beta chain was retrieved from a study of cytomegalovirus exposure and HLA in healthy donors (TCRdb year 2017). At the level of the whole study: An earlier analysis of several hundred of the donors reported about 260 Gb of sequence data and around 120 million unique TCR beta sequences obtained from roughly 170 million T cells. An early release that covered several hundred HLA-typed donors contained approximately 300 gigabases of sequencing data and tens of millions of unique TCR sequences. Of the 398 genotyped donors, roughly 76% were placed in the genetic ancestry cluster associated with self-reported Caucasian donors. The aim of the study was to test whether cataloging public T cell receptors could identify signatures of past pathogen exposure. The study profiled the T cell repertoires of hundreds of subjects by immunosequencing and related them to cytomegalovirus serostatus. Besides the first cohort of under 700 subjects, a separate validation cohort made up of over 100 different subjects was used. To predict cytomegalovirus infection status, the study brought together high-throughput TCR immunosequencing, statistical association of individual TCRs with disease status, and machine learning. In a later analysis, previously published TCR beta repertoires from several hundred donors were re-analyzed and high-resolution HLA genotyping was added so that TCR occurrence patterns could be studied. Rather than using new phenotypic data, the later analysis identified candidate immune exposures from TCR beta sequences and from how often those sequences occurred across donors. An earlier analysis of several hundred of the donors applied high-throughput TCR beta sequencing to assess whether each TCR beta V gene segment acted as functional or pseudogenic. Donor age, sex, ethnicity and CMV serostatus were compiled alongside the repertoire data. A later genetic analysis took genome-wide SNP genotypes for about 55% of the 666 donors and used that subset as a discovery cohort. All discovery cohort repertoires had been generated using a single sequencing platform. Class I and class II HLA loci were covered by the typing at four-digit resolution. The number of donors typed differed by locus, with about 620-630 for A, B, C, DRB1 and DQB1, roughly 550 for DQA1, about 610 for DPA1, and around 430 for DPB1. Because of strong linkage in the cohort, 4 to 6 DR-DQ haplotypes were treated as single units for association and clustering. Among roughly 400 genotyped donors of the cohort, an average of around 220,000 unique TCR beta nucleotide sequences was sequenced per donor, of which 15% to 20% were non-productive.

The cohort comprised some 680 healthy bone marrow donors. Cohort members were all nominally healthy when sampled, although unrecorded immune exposures were likely present. The donor tested CMV seropositive and was one of the 289 seropositive cohort members. Every donor gave a peripheral blood sample, and the peripheral blood mononuclear cells from that sample were used for TCR beta sequencing. Genomic DNA was extracted from the blood cell samples with the Qiagen DNeasy Blood Extraction Kit. Library construction relied on the immunoSEQ multiplex PCR assay. The multiplex PCR relied on a mix of 60 forward primers for TCR Vbeta segments and 13 reverse primers for TCR Jbeta segments. The CDR3 region of rearranged TCR beta genes was amplified from genomic DNA by a multiplex PCR assay. On the Illumina HiSeq System, the amplified TCR beta libraries were sequenced as 87-base-pair reads. The authors processed their data as follows. A later analysis tallied about 77 million unique TCR beta chains across the 700 or so repertoires, and approximately 12 million of those chains were shared by two or more donors. Raw reads were error-corrected and collapsed into unique sequences by a nearest-neighbor algorithm in which closely related sequences were merged to remove PCR and sequencing errors. V, D and J gene segments were assigned by aligning CDR3 sequences to IMGT reference sequences. For a sequence to be retained, at least a six-nucleotide match to both a V gene segment and a J gene segment was required. Rearrangements were classified as productive when the CDR3 lacked stop codons and remained in frame with V and J, and all other rearrangements were classified as non-productive. Following IMGT convention, CDR3 was defined as the stretch from the second conserved V-encoded cysteine up to the conserved J-encoded phenylalanine. In an earlier analysis of around 600 of the donors, sequences lacking an unambiguous match to a single V gene segment were excluded. In an earlier analysis of a few hundred of the donors, V segments were called functional above 56.7% productive rearrangements and were called segregating when the between-donor standard deviation exceeded 5%. A statistical classification framework was developed to diagnose cytomegalovirus status using the catalog of TCR beta chain sequences. In a later analysis, TCR nucleotide sequences were compared against IMGT/GENE-DB human TR gene sequences so that V and J genes could be assigned. Using the TCRdist pipeline, a later analysis assigned CDR3 sequences along with most-parsimonious VDJ recombination scenarios. In a later analysis, each TCR beta chain was defined by its CDR3 amino acid sequence together with its V-gene family, and reads lacking a unique V-gene family were excluded. A later analysis removed 550 to 650 highly shared, low-generation-probability nucleotide sequences to deal with suspected cross-contamination and a sequencing artifact. In a later analysis, a clonal expansion index was calculated for each public chain from normalized within-repertoire ranks of inferred template counts. A later analysis computed generation probabilities with a VDJ recombination model fitted to out-of-frame rearrangements, and checked the results against IGoR. Hypergeometric tests were used in a later analysis to score TCR-TCR, TCR-HLA and TCR-CMV co-occurrence, with a repertoire-size bias correction applied to the TCR pairs. In a later analysis, false discovery rates were estimated by permuting HLA or CMV assignments 20 times. In a later analysis, co-occurring TCRs were grouped with DBSCAN, and TCRdist sequence similarity was added when clustering was performed within HLA-allele-positive subsets. Co-occurrence clustering excluded repertoires with fewer than 30,000 or more than 120,000 public chains, plus five with anomalous nucleotide sharing. In TCRdb, the immuneACCESS table is reduced to in-frame sequences with V and J assigned. These tables do not hold every clone; where another copy was compared, an unresolved V gene accounts for under half, and the others remain unexplained. V, J and clone size derive from that table, while D and trimming were established from the DNA sequence. Here the sample has 150,000 to 200,000 clones; 65% to 80% occur a single time. The leading ten clones occupy less than 2.5% of the sample.

Per the germline V gene, MGHRA is the CDR1 and YSYEKL is the CDR2. Measured from the cysteine to the phenylalanine, the CDR3 is 14 residues long. The kept DNA is CDR3 alone, 42 bases in frame from the first base. V lost 3 bases and J lost 7 bases, and the count of bases not matched to a germline gene is 6. Points on this clone: What antigen it recognizes has not been identified. Base qualities are not at hand, and no much larger clone is one base apart.

What the authors observed across the whole study: In both the original and validation cohorts, the classifier was reported to diagnose cytomegalovirus status with high specificity and sensitivity. According to the authors, the approach could potentially be generalized to other disease states and immunological phenotypes. The 87-base-pair reads could not distinguish some IMGT-functional V segments, including TRBV6-2 and TRBV6-3, so those segments were excluded. Because some donors lacked HLA typing at each locus, the association tests relied only on the typed subset. The study listed over 150 TCR beta chains as associated with cytomegalovirus. Correlated functional status among segregating V segments might be attributable to linkage disequilibrium, but an unknown experimental factor could not be ruled out. A group of highly shared sequence variants was considered likely to be a technical artifact of the sequencing pipeline. The cohort was sequenced for TCR beta chains only, and without alpha or paired-chain data the features that could be detected were limited. Compared with the roughly 670-donor mean, donors in an Asian-associated ancestry cluster had fewer N-insertions in productive TCRs, according to a later genetic analysis. The only immune exposure information available for the cohort was CMV serostatus. At a false discovery rate of 0.05, a later analysis linked 16,951 TCR beta sequences to specific HLA alleles. Broadly in line with IMGT annotations, most TCR beta V segments showed up in productive rearrangements about 87% or about 30% of the time in an earlier analysis of several hundred of the donors. In a later analysis, the rate of TCR association differed among HLA loci, with DRB1 alleles having the most associated TCRs and HLA-C alleles having the fewest. A later analysis found that most CMV-associated TCR beta chains appeared HLA-restricted, with HLA associations seemingly driven largely by CMV exposure. Roughly uniform sequencing depth across donors was assumed in presence/absence analyses, although this assumption may not hold. A few of the identified cytomegalovirus-associated TCR beta chains were confirmed in vitro to be specific for cytomegalovirus antigens. When HLA alleles, especially DR and DQ, strongly co-occurred, TCR associations were difficult to assign to individual alleles. According to a later analysis, parvovirus B19, influenza, CMV and Epstein-Barr virus appeared linked to several top co-occurrence clusters. Compared with equally common non-associated chains, HLA-associated TCR beta chains in a later analysis were more clonally expanded and had lower generation probabilities. While some public TCRs were present in many individuals, most TCR sequences turned up only very rarely across donors. Over 15 rarely observed V segments, including chromosome 9 orphons, were excluded from the earlier analysis of a few hundred of the donors because counts were too low. A further reported finding was that TCR beta sequences accurately predicted the HLA-A and HLA-B alleles for most subjects in the first cohort. A later genetic analysis associated a missense DCLRE1C variant with V-gene and J-gene trimming of TCR beta chains, and an independent cohort replicated the association.

Specimen: PBMCs. This TCR came from a woman in her 30s in good health and CMV-seropositive. The sequence links TRBV4-1 to TRBJ1-5; the central 7 bases match TRBD1. The CDR3 protein sequence reads: CASSHLQGVQPQHF. The sequence in DNA is TGCGCCAGCAGCCACCTTCAGGGGGTCCAGCCCCAGCATTTT.